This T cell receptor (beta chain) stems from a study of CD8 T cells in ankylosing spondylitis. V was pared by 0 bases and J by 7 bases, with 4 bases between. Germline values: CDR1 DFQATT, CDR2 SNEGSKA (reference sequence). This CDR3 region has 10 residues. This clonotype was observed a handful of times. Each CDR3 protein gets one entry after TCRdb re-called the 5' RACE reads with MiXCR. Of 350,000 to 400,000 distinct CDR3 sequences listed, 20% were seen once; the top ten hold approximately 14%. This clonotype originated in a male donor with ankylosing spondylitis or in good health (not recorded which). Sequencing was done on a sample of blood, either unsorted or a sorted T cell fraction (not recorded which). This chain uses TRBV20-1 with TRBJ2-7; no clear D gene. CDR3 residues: CSARDPEQYF. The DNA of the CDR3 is TGCAGTGCTAGAGACCCAGAGCAGTACTTC.